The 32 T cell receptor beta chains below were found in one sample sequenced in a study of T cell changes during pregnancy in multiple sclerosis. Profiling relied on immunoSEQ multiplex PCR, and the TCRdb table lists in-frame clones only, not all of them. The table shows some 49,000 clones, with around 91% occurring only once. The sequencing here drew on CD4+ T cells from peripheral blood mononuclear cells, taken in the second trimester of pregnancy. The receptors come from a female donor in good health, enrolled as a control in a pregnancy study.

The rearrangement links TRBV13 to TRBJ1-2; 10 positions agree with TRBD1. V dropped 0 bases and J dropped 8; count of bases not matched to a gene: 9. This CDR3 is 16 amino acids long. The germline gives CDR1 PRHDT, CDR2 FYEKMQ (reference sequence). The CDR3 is CASSLGPGTGVLGYTF. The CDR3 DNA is TGTGCCAGCAGCTTAGGCCCCGGGACAGGGGTCTTGGGCTACACCTTC.

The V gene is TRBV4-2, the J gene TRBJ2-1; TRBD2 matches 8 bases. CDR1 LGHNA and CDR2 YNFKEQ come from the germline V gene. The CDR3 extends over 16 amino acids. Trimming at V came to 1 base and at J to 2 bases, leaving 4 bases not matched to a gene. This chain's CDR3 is CASSQGAGGTYNEQFF. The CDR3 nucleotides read TGTGCCAGCAGCCAAGGGGCGGGGGGAACCTACAATGAGCAGTTCTTC.

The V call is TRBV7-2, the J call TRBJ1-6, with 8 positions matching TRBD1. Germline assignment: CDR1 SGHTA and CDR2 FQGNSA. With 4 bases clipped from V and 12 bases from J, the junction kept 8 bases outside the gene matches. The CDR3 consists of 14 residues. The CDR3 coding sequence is TGTGCCAGCAGCTCCCCCGGGACAGGAAAACCCCTCCACTTT. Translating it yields CASSSPGTGKPLHF.

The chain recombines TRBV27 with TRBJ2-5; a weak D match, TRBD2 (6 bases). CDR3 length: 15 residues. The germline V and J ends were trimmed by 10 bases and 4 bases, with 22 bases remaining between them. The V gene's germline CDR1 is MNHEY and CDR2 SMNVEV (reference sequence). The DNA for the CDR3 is TGTGCCACCTCGGTTGGAGGGCGGGTAATAGAGACCCAGTACTTC. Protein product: CATSVGGRVIETQYF.

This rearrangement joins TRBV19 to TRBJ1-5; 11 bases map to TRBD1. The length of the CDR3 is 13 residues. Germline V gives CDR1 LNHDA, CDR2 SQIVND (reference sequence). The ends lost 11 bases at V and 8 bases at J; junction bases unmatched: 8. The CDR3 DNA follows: TGTGCCTTAGGGACAGGGGGAGTGGAGCCCCAGCATTTT. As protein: CALGTGGVEPQHF.

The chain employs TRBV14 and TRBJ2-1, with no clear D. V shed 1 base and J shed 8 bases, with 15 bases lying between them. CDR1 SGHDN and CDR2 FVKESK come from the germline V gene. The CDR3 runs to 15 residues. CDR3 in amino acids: CASSQVRGSAHEQFF. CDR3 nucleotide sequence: TGTGCCAGCAGCCAAGTGCGAGGCTCGGCGCATGAGCAGTTCTTC.

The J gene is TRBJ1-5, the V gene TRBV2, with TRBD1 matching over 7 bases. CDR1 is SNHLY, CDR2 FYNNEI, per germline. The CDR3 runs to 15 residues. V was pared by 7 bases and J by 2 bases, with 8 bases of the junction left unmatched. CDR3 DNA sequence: TGTGCCAGCAAACTACAGGGGTACGGCAATCAGCCCCAGCATTTT. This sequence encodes CASKLQGYGNQPQHF.

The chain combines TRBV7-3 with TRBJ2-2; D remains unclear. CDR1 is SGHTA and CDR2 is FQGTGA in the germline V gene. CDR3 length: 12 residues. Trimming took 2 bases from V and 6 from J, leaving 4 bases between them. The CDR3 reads CASSLASGELFF. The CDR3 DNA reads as TGTGCCAGCAGCTTAGCGTCCGGGGAGCTGTTTTTT. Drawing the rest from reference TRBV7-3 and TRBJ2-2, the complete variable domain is GAGVSQTPSNKVTEKGKYVELRCDPISGHTALYWYRQSLGQGPEFLIYFQGTGAADDSGLPNDRFFAVRPEGSVSTLKIQRTERGDSAVYLCASSLASGELFFGEGSRLTVL.

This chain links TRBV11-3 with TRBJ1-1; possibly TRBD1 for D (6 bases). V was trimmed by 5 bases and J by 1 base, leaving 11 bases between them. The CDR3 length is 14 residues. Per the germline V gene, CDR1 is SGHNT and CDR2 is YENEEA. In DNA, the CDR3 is TGTGCCAGCAGCCTGGGACACTCGAACACTGAAGCTTTCTTT. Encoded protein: CASSLGHSNTEAFF.

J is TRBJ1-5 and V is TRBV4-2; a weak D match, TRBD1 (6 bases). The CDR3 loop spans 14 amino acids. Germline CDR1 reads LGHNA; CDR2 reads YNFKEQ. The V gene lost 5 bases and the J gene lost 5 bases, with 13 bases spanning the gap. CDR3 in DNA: TGTGCCAGCAGCAACACAGGGAGCGATCAGCCCCAGCATTTT. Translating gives CASSNTGSDQPQHF.

In nucleotides, the CDR3 is TGTGCCAGCATTTTGAAAACAAGACAGGGTAAAAACACCATATATTTT. This gives the protein CASILKTRQGKNTIYF. The chain has TRBV2 and TRBJ1-3; 7 positions match TRBD1. Per germline, CDR1 SNHLY and CDR2 FYNNEI. CDR3 length: 16 residues. V shed 7 bases, J shed 6 bases, and the junction held 15 bases outside the gene matches.

DNA for the CDR3: TGTGCCAGCAGGCCAACAGGCTTCGTCACCGGGGAGCTGTTTTTT. The encoded protein is CASRPTGFVTGELFF. This chain uses TRBV7-2 with TRBJ2-2; TRBD1 is a possible D gene (5 bases). Per germline, CDR1 SGHTA and CDR2 FQGNSA. CDR3 length: 15 amino acids. Trimming removed 6 bases at V and 4 bases at J, with 15 bases between.

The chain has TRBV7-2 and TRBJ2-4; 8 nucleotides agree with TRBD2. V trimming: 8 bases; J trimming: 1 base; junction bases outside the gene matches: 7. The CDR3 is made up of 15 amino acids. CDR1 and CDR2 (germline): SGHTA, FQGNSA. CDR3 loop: CASGTGGRAKNIQYF. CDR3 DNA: TGTGCCAGCGGGACGGGGGGGCGGGCCAAAAACATTCAGTACTTC.

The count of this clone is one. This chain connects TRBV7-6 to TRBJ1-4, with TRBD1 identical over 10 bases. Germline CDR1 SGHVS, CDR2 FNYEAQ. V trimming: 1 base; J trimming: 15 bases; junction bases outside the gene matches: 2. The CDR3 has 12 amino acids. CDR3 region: CASSLGTGGMFF. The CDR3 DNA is TGTGCCAGCAGCTTAGGGACAGGGGGAATGTTTTTT.

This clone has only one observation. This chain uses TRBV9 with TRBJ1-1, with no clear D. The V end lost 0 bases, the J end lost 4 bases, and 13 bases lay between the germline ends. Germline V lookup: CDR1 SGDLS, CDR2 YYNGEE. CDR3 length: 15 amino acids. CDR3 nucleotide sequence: TGTGCCAGCAGCGTAGCTGAGGGAATGGGCACTGAAGCTTTCTTT. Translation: CASSVAEGMGTEAFF.

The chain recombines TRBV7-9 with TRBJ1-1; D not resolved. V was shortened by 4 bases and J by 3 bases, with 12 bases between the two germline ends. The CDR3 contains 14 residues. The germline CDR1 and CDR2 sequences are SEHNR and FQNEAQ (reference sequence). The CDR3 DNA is TGTGCCAGCAGCTCCGACACCAAGTACACTGAAGCTTTCTTT. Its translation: CASSSDTKYTEAFF. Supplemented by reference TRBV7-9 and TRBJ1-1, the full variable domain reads DTGVSQNPRHKITKRGQNVTFRCDPISEHNRLYWYRQTLGQGPEFLTYFQNEAQLEKSRLLSDRFSAERPKGSFSTLEIQRTEQGDSAMYLCASSSDTKYTEAFFGQGTRLTVV.

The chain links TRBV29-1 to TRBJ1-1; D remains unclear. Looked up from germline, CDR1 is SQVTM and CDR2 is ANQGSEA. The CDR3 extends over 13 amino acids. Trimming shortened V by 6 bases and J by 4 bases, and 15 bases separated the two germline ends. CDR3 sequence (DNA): TGCAGCGTGGAGCCATTCGTGGGCACTGAAGCTTTCTTT. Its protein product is CSVEPFVGTEAFF. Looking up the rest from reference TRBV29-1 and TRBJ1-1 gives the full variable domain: SAVISQKPSRDICQRGTSLTIQCQVDSQVTMMFWYRQQPGQSLTLIATANQGSEATYESGFVIDKFPISRPNLTFSTLTVSNMSPEDSSIYLCSVEPFVGTEAFFGQGTRLTVV.

CDR3 loop: CASSLGAAASGREKLFF. Here the CDR3 DNA reads TGCGCCAGCAGCTTGGGTGCGGCAGCTAGCGGGAGGGAAAAACTGTTTTTT. The J gene is TRBJ1-4, the V gene TRBV5-1; D unclear. The V gene's germline CDR1 is SGHRS and CDR2 YFSETQ. The CDR3 is made up of 17 amino acids. Deletions cut 0 bases from V and 8 bases from J, with 20 bases between. Looking up the rest from reference TRBV5-1 and TRBJ1-4 gives the full variable domain: KAGVTQTPRYLIKTRGQQVTLSCSPISGHRSVSWYQQTPGQGLQFLFEYFSETQRNKGNFPGRFSGRQFSNSRSEMNVSTLELGDSALYLCASSLGAAASGREKLFFGSGTQLSVL.

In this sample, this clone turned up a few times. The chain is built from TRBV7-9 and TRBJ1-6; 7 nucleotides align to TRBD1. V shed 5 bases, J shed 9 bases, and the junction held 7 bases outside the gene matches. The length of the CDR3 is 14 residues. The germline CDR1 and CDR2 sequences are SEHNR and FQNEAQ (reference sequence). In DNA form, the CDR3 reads TGTGCCAGCAGCACAGAAGGACAGGTTTCACCCCTCCACTTT. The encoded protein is CASSTEGQVSPLHF.

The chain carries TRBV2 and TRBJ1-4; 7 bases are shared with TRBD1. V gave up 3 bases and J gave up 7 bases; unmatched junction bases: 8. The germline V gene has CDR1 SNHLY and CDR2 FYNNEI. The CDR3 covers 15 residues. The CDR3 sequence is CASSEQGVLIEKLFF. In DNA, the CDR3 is TGTGCCAGCAGTGAGCAGGGGGTCCTGATTGAAAAACTGTTTTTT.

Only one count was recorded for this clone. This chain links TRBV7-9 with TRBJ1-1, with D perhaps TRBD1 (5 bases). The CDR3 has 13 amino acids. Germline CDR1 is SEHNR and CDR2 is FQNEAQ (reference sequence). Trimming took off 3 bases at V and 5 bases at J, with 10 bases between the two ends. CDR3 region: CASSLTAGTEAFF. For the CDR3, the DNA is TGTGCCAGCAGCTTGACAGCAGGGACTGAAGCTTTCTTT.

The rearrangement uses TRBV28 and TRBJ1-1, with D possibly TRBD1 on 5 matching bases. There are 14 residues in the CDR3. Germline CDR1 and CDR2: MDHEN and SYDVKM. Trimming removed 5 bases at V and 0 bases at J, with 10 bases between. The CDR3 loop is CASSARGMNTEAFF. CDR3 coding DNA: TGTGCCAGCAGTGCTAGGGGCATGAACACTGAAGCTTTCTTT.

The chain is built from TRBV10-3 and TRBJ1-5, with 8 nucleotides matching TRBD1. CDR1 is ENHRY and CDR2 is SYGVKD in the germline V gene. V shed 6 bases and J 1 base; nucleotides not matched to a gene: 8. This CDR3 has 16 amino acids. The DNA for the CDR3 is TGTGCCATCAGCCCTACGGGACAGGAAAGCAATCAGCCCCAGCATTTT. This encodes CAISPTGQESNQPQHF.

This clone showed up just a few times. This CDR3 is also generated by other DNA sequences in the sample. CDR3: CASSYGGSSYNEQFF. CDR3 nucleotides: TGTGCCAGCAGTTACGGGGGGAGCTCCTACAATGAGCAGTTCTTC. This sequence joins TRBV6-5 and TRBJ2-1; TRBD2 is a possible D gene (6 bases). Germline V CDR1 and CDR2: MNHEY, SVGAGI. The CDR3 runs 15 residues. Trimming took 2 bases from V and 0 from J, leaving 8 bases between them.

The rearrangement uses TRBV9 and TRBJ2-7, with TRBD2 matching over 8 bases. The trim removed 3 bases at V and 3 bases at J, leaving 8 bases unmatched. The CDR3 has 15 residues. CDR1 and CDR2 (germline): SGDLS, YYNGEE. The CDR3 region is CASSAGLGANYEQYF. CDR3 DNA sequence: TGTGCCAGCAGCGCGGGACTAGGTGCTAACTACGAGCAGTACTTC.

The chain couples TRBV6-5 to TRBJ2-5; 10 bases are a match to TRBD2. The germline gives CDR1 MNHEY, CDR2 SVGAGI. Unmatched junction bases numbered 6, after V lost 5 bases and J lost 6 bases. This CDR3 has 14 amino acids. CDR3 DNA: TGTGCCAGCAGTAGCGGGGGGGCAGTAAAGACCCAGTACTTC. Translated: CASSSGGAVKTQYF.

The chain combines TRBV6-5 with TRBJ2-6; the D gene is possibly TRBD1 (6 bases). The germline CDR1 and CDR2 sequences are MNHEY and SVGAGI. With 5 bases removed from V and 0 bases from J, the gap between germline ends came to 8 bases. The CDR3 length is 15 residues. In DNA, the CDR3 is TGTGCCAGCAGTCGGGACATCTCTGGGGCCAACGTCCTGACTTTC. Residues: CASSRDISGANVLTF.

CDR3 DNA sequence: TGTGCCAGCAGCTTAGGCACAGGACGGACCCAATCCTTTAACTATGGCTACACCTTC. Its translation is CASSLGTGRTQSFNYGYTF. V is TRBV11-1 and J is TRBJ1-2, with a possible D match to TRBD1 (5 bases). The V and J ends lost 1 base and 1 base respectively, with 22 bases between them. The CDR3 extends over 19 amino acids. The germline V gene has CDR1 SGHAT and CDR2 FQDESV (reference sequence). The full variable domain, in which reference TRBV11-1 and TRBJ1-2 provide the parts outside the CDR3, is EAEVAQSPRYKITEKSQAVAFWCDPISGHATLYWYRQILGQGPELLVQFQDESVVDDSQLPKDRFSAERLKGVDSTLKIQPAELGDSAMYLCASSLGTGRTQSFNYGYTFGSGTRLTVV.

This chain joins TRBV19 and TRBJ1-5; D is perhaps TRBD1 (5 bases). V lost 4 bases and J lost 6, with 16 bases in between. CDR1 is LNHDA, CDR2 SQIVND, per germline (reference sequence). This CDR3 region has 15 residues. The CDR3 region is CASSTGLGDPQPQHF. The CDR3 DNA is TGTGCCAGTAGTACGGGACTCGGCGACCCTCAGCCCCAGCATTTT.

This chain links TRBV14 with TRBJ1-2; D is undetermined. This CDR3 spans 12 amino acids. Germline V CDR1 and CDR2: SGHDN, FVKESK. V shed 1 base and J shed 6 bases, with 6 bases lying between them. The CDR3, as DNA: TGTGCCAGCAGCCAAGTCAGGAATGGCTACACCTTC. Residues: CASSQVRNGYTF.

The CDR3 region is CAAARQSSYEQYF. CDR3 nucleotide sequence: TGTGCCGCAGCCAGGCAGAGCTCCTACGAGCAGTACTTC. J is TRBJ2-7 and V is TRBV2; D is unclear. Germline V lookup: CDR1 SNHLY, CDR2 FYNNEI. The CDR3 contains 13 residues. The V gene lost 11 bases and the J gene lost 0 bases, with 14 bases spanning the gap.

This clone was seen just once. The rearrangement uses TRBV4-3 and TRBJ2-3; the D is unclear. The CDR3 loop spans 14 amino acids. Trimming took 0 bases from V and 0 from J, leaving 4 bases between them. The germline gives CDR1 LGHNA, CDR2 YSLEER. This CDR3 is CASSQEQSTDTQYF. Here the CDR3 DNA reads TGCGCCAGCAGCCAAGAACAGAGCACAGATACGCAGTATTTT.